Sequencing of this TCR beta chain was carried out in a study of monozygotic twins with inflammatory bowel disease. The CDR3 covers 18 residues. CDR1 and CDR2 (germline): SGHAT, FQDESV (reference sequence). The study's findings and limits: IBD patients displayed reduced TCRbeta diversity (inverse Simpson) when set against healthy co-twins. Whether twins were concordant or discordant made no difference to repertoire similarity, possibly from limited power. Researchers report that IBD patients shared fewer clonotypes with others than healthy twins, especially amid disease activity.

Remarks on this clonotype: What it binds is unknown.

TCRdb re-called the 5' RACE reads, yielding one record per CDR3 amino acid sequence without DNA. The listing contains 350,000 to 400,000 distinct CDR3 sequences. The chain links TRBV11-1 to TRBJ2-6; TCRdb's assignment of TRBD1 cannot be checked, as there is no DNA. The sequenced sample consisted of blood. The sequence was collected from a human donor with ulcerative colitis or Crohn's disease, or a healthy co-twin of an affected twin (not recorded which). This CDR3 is CASSPAGQVLSGANVLTF.